These 30 T cell receptor beta chains were all obtained from the same sample, sequenced in a study of post-analysis software for immune sequencing data. The study's findings and limits: Patients had higher frequencies than controls of about 5 TRBV segments, including TRBV5-6, TRBV5-1 and TRBV20-1.

Tagging with unique molecular identifiers was a feature of the TCR beta cDNA libraries. TCRdb re-called the PCR reads through MiXCR, storing one row per CDR3 protein. The repertoire holds 150,000 to 200,000 distinct CDR3 sequences, with 30% as singletons. Their cognate antigens are unknown. Sequenced material: blood. Receptor source: a girl aged 10 to 17 with multiple sclerosis.

This clonotype came up a few times. This sequence joins TRBV5-1 and TRBJ2-1, with 10 bases that match TRBD2. Trimming took 3 bases from V and 9 from J; bases not matched to a gene: 15. The CDR3 has 17 residues. Germline V gene data show CDR1 as SGHRS and CDR2 as YFSETQ. The CDR3, as DNA: TGCGCCAGCAGCTCACAAACTAGCGGGAAGGGCGGGGGTGAGCAGTTCTTC. The encoded protein is CASSSQTSGKGGGEQFF.

V usage is TRBV15 and J usage is TRBJ2-1, with D perhaps given as TRBD1 or TRBD2 (5 bases each). CDR1 is LNHNV, CDR2 YYDKDF, per germline (reference sequence). Trimming took off 8 bases at V and 0 bases at J, with 8 bases between the two ends. This CDR3 comprises 13 residues. This CDR3 reads CATGGISYNEQFF. The CDR3 region has the DNA TGTGCCACCGGGGGTATCTCCTACAATGAGCAGTTCTTC.

This clonotype was observed a few times. The chain employs TRBV14 and TRBJ2-1; D not certain. V was cut by 1 base and J by 14 bases, with 9 bases left in between. Germline CDR1 SGHDN, CDR2 FVKESK. This CDR3 spans 11 amino acids. This chain's CDR3 is CASSQGSREFF. The CDR3 nucleotides read TGTGCCAGCAGCCAAGGCAGTAGAGAGTTCTTC.

Only a few counts were recorded for this clonotype. The rearrangement joins TRBV7-8 to TRBJ1-1; 11 nucleotides match TRBD1. V shed 1 base, J shed 5 bases, and the junction held 3 bases outside the gene matches. The CDR3 length is 15 residues. In germline, CDR1 is SGHVS, CDR2 FQNEAQ. The CDR3 region has the DNA TGTGCCAGCAGCTTAGAGGGACAGGGGGGAACTGAAGCTTTCTTT. The encoded protein is CASSLEGQGGTEAFF.

This CDR3 is CSATQQSNTEAFF. CDR3 bases: TGCAGTGCTACCCAACAATCGAACACTGAAGCTTTCTTT. This chain joins TRBV20-1 and TRBJ1-1; D call uncertain. Deletions cut 4 bases from V and 1 base from J, with 10 bases between. This CDR3 contains 13 residues. Germline CDR1 and CDR2: DFQATT and SNEGSKA (reference sequence).

The chain carries TRBV10-2 and TRBJ2-7; D may correspond to TRBD1 or TRBD2 (7 bases each). The CDR3 is 14 amino acids. V shed 9 bases and J shed 3 bases, with 18 bases lying between them. Germline CDR1 reads WSHSY; CDR2 reads SAAADI. The CDR3 region has the DNA TGCGCCAGTTCCCCAGCGGGACAGATCTACGAGCAGTACTTC. This translates into CASSPAGQIYEQYF.

CDR3 protein: CASSSTVAGSNNSPLHF. As DNA, the CDR3 is TGTGCCAGCAGTTCGACGGTAGCGGGAAGCAATAATTCACCCCTCCACTTT. The gene calls are TRBV6-6 and TRBJ1-6; no definite D call. Per germline, CDR1 MNHNY and CDR2 SVGAGI (reference sequence). CDR3 length: 17 amino acids. Trimming took 4 bases from V and 5 from J, leaving 18 bases between them.

This clonotype was recorded many times. The CDR3 DNA is TGTGCCAGCAGCACGCGGGAGTCCGCCGGCAAAGACTCCTACAATGAGCAGTTCTTC. Its translation is CASSTRESAGKDSYNEQFF. The rearrangement links TRBV27 to TRBJ2-1, with TRBD2 matching 7 bases. Unmatched junction bases numbered 17, after V lost 6 bases and J lost 0 bases. The CDR3 is 19 residues long. Germline CDR1 reads MNHEY; CDR2 reads SMNVEV (reference sequence).

The CDR3 protein is CASSPPSGSTDAEYF. CDR3 DNA: TGTGCCAGCAGTCCCCCTAGCGGAAGCACAGATGCGGAGTATTTT. The chain links TRBV12-3 or TRBV12-4 to TRBJ2-3; TRBD2 agrees at 7 bases. V shed 5 bases, J shed 13 bases, and the junction held 18 bases outside the gene matches. This CDR3 has 15 amino acids.

This clonotype was detected only a few times. This rearrangement joins TRBV12-3 or TRBV12-4 to TRBJ1-2, with TRBD1 matching 8 bases. CDR3 length equals 13 residues. With V trimmed by 5 bases and J by 8 bases, 7 bases remained unmatched. This CDR3 is CASSEGTGGGYTF. The CDR3 DNA reads TGTGCCAGCAGTGAAGGGACAGGAGGAGGCTACACCTTC.

This clonotype appeared a few times. This sequence joins TRBV7-2 and TRBJ2-3; D uncertain. The germline gives CDR1 SGHTA, CDR2 FQGNSA. The CDR3 spans 17 residues. V shed 1 base and J shed 5 bases, with 19 bases lying between them. CDR3 residues: CASSLVGTGVLGDTQYF. CDR3 DNA: TGTGCCAGCAGCTTAGTAGGTACTGGTGTATTGGGAGATACGCAGTATTTT.

V gene TRBV4-1 combines with J gene TRBJ1-6, with unresolved D. Germline V gene sequence: CDR1 MGHRA, CDR2 YSYEKL. The CDR3 covers 14 residues. V was clipped by 4 bases and J by 7 bases, with 11 bases between them. The CDR3 region is CASSLRTANSPLHF. In DNA, the CDR3 is TGCGCCAGCAGCCTCCGAACGGCAAATTCACCCCTCCACTTT.

This clonotype occurred a few times. The chain links TRBV28 to TRBJ1-2, with D perhaps matching TRBD1 (6 bases). V lost 8 bases to trimming and J lost 7 bases, with 11 bases between them. CDR1 MDHEN and CDR2 SYDVKM come from the germline V gene. The CDR3 runs 11 residues. CDR3 sequence reads: CASGNRAGYTF. CDR3 nucleotides: TGTGCCAGCGGGAACAGGGCTGGCTACACCTTC.

Ten or more counts support this clonotype. J is TRBJ2-1 and V is TRBV20-1; 8 bases map to TRBD2. The germline V gene encodes CDR1 DFQATT and CDR2 SNEGSKA (reference sequence). The CDR3 extends over 17 amino acids. The J segment lost 8 bases and the V segment lost 2 bases, leaving 17 bases of the junction unmatched. The CDR3 spells CSARRAGLGLAFDEQFF. The DNA of the CDR3 is TGCAGTGCTAGACGTGCAGGGTTAGGACTAGCCTTTGATGAGCAGTTCTTC.

The chain joins TRBV5-1 to TRBJ1-6; D not resolved. This CDR3 region has 16 residues. Trimming removed 0 bases at V and 1 base at J, with 8 bases between. The germline V gene has CDR1 SGHRS and CDR2 YFSETQ. CDR3 residues: CASSLGGQSYNSPLHF. CDR3 DNA sequence: TGCGCCAGCAGCTTGGGGGGTCAATCCTATAATTCACCCCTCCACTTT. The full variable domain, with the rest looked up from reference TRBV5-1 and TRBJ1-6, is KAGVTQTPRYLIKTRGQQVTLSCSPISGHRSVSWYQQTPGQGLQFLFEYFSETQRNKGNFPGRFSGRQFSNSRSEMNVSTLELGDSALYLCASSLGGQSYNSPLHFGNGTRLTVT.

This clonotype was observed a handful of times. The V call is TRBV28, the J call TRBJ2-2; either TRBD1 or TRBD2 may supply D (6 bases each). Trimming shortened V by 2 bases and J by 2 bases, and 12 bases separated the two germline ends. CDR1 is MDHEN and CDR2 is SYDVKM in the germline V gene. The CDR3 sequence is 16 residues long. CDR3 coding DNA: TGTGCCAGCAGTTTAGTCCGGGGGCTCAACACCGGGGAGCTGTTTTTT. This translates into CASSLVRGLNTGELFF.

Details on this clonotype: This sequence may be a read error, since a much larger clone differs from it by one base. The chain links TRBV12-3 or TRBV12-4 to TRBJ1-2, with unresolved D. The ends were cut back, 5 bases at V and 3 bases at J, with 13 bases in the middle. The CDR3 extends over 14 amino acids. As DNA, the CDR3 is TGTGCCAGCAGTCGTACCGTAGCTGACTATGGCTACACCTTC. Amino acids: CASSRTVADYGYTF.

This clonotype has just a few counts. The chain carries TRBV7-2 and TRBJ2-5; no reliable D call. Germline CDR1 SGHTA, CDR2 FQGNSA. V was pared by 1 base and J by 1 base, with 4 bases between. The CDR3 loop spans 13 amino acids. CDR3 DNA sequence: TGTGCCAGCAGCTTAGTTTCCCAAGAGACCCAGTACTTC. It specifies CASSLVSQETQYF. The complete variable domain, with remaining parts taken from reference TRBV7-2 and TRBJ2-5, reads GAGVSQSPSNKVTEKGKDVELRCDPISGHTALYWYRQSLGQGLEFLIYFQGNSAPDKSGLPSDRFSAERTGGSVSTLTIQRTQQEDSAVYLCASSLVSQETQYFGPGTRLLVL.

The J gene is TRBJ2-6, the V gene TRBV3-1, with 11 bases aligning to TRBD1. The V gene's germline CDR1 is LGHDT and CDR2 YNNKEL (reference sequence). CDR3 length equals 17 residues. With V trimmed by 6 bases and J by 6 bases, 10 bases remained unmatched. The CDR3 bases are TGTGCCAGCAGTATCCAGGACAGGGGGCCTGAGGCCAACGTCCTGACTTTC. It encodes CASSIQDRGPEANVLTF.

This clonotype came up many times. V gene TRBV5-1 combines with J gene TRBJ2-1; D gene uncertain. The germline gives CDR1 SGHRS, CDR2 YFSETQ. The CDR3 spans 15 residues. V was clipped by 0 bases and J by 0 bases, with 7 bases between them. CDR3 sequence (DNA): TGCGCCAGCAGCTTGGGGCAGAGCTCCTACAATGAGCAGTTCTTC. It translates to CASSLGQSSYNEQFF.

This clonotype has ten or more counts. This chain uses TRBV5-1 with TRBJ2-1; D uncertain. Germline V gives CDR1 SGHRS, CDR2 YFSETQ. The V and J ends lost 2 bases and 4 bases respectively, with 4 bases between them. This CDR3 is 12 amino acids long. The CDR3 sequence: CASSFGYNEQFF. The CDR3 DNA sequence: TGCGCCAGCAGCTTTGGGTACAATGAGCAGTTCTTC.

This clonotype was counted at least ten times. The chain joins TRBV10-3 to TRBJ1-5; maybe TRBD1 (5 bases). Germline V gene data show CDR1 as ENHRY and CDR2 as SYGVKD. The length of the CDR3 is 12 residues. Trimming left V 3 bases short and J 11 bases short, with 11 bases between. Written as DNA, the CDR3 is TGTGCCATCAGTGACGGCGGGGCGGCCCAGCATTTT. Its translation is CAISDGGAAQHF.

This chain joins TRBV5-1 and TRBJ2-1, with TRBD1 matching over 9 bases. The CDR3 runs to 14 residues. The V segment lost 4 bases and the J segment 10 bases; nucleotides outside the gene matches: 9. Looked up from germline, CDR1 is SGHRS and CDR2 is YFSETQ. For the CDR3, the DNA is TGCGCCAGCAGCCGTGGGGCGACAGGGGGGGAGCAGTTCTTC. This gives the protein CASSRGATGGEQFF.

This sequence joins TRBV5-5 and TRBJ2-1; unclear D gene. V lost 7 bases, J lost 0 bases, and 11 bases lay in between. The CDR3 sequence is 14 residues long. The germline V gene encodes CDR1 SGHKS and CDR2 YYEKEE (reference sequence). CDR3 loop: CASEEVRSYNEQFF. As DNA, the CDR3 is TGTGCCAGCGAGGAAGTTCGCTCCTACAATGAGCAGTTCTTC.

The chain combines TRBV20-1 with TRBJ2-3, with a tentative D call TRBD2 (5 bases). CDR3 length: 11 amino acids. V lost 5 bases and J 8 bases, leaving 11 bases between the germline ends. Germline CDR1 is DFQATT and CDR2 is SNEGSKA (reference sequence). CDR3 sequence: CSAGGGLTQYF. The DNA of the CDR3 is TGCAGTGCTGGTGGAGGACTTACGCAGTATTTT.

This clonotype was found a few times. This rearrangement joins TRBV28 to TRBJ1-1, with 8 bases identical to TRBD1. Trimming took 6 bases from V and 6 from J; bases not matched to a gene: 6. From germline, CDR1 is MDHEN and CDR2 SYDVKM. This CDR3 region has 13 residues. For the CDR3, the DNA is TGTGCCAGCAGAAGACAGGGGACGCCTGAAGCTTTCTTT. Protein sequence: CASRRQGTPEAFF. Based on the CDR3 plus reference TRBV28 and TRBJ1-1, the full variable domain is DVKVTQSSRYLVKRTGEKVFLECVQDMDHENMFWYRQDPGLGLRLIYFSYDVKMKEKGDIPEGYSVSREKKERFSLILESASTNQTSMYLCASRRQGTPEAFFGQGTRLTVV.

About this clonotype itself: This may stem from a read error, because a much larger clone lies one nucleotide away. The chain links TRBV6-4 to TRBJ2-3; the D gene is possibly TRBD2 (6 bases). Trimming removed 6 bases from V and 1 base from J, with 11 bases in between. The germline gives CDR1 MRHNA, CDR2 SNTAGT. This CDR3 has 14 amino acids. CDR3 DNA sequence: TGTGCCAGCAGGCCGGGACTGGGCACAGATACGCAGTATTTT. It encodes CASRPGLGTDTQYF.

This clonotype was seen a few times. The chain joins TRBV20-1 to TRBJ2-5; D possibly corresponds to TRBD2 (6 bases). The CDR3 extends over 12 amino acids. Looked up from germline, CDR1 is DFQATT and CDR2 is SNEGSKA (reference sequence). Trimming took off 6 bases at V and 2 bases at J, with 10 bases between the two ends. The CDR3 DNA reads as TGCAGTGCCTGGGGGGAGCAAGAGACCCAGTACTTC. As protein: CSAWGEQETQYF.

The chain has TRBV5-1 and TRBJ1-5; TRBD1 aligns across 7 bases. Germline assignment: CDR1 SGHRS and CDR2 YFSETQ. With 1 base clipped from V and 4 bases from J, the junction kept 5 bases outside the gene matches. The CDR3 consists of 15 residues. The CDR3 region has the DNA TGCGCCAGCAGCTTGTTCGGGACAGATAATCAGCCCCAGCATTTT. Its translation is CASSLFGTDNQPQHF. Together with reference TRBV5-1 and TRBJ1-5, the CDR3 gives the full variable domain: KAGVTQTPRYLIKTRGQQVTLSCSPISGHRSVSWYQQTPGQGLQFLFEYFSETQRNKGNFPGRFSGRQFSNSRSEMNVSTLELGDSALYLCASSLFGTDNQPQHFGDGTRLSIL.

A word on this clonotype: Possible read error: a much larger clone is one base away. The chain employs TRBV5-1 and TRBJ2-3; D is possibly TRBD2 (6 bases). The CDR3 consists of 14 residues. With 0 bases removed from V and 14 bases from J, the gap between germline ends came to 19 bases. CDR1 is SGHRS, CDR2 YFSETQ, per germline. This CDR3 is CASSLVTGDEKLYF. Written as DNA, the CDR3 is TGCGCCAGCAGCTTGGTGACGGGAGATGAAAAACTGTATTTT. The variable domain in full, with the rest retrieved from reference TRBV5-1 and TRBJ2-3, is KAGVTQTPRYLIKTRGQQVTLSCSPISGHRSVSWYQQTPGQGLQFLFEYFSETQRNKGNFPGRFSGRQFSNSRSEMNVSTLELGDSALYLCASSLVTGDEKLYFGPGTRLTVL.